This T cell receptor (beta chain) is from a study of CD8 T cell repertoires and HIV-1 epitope variants. Overall study: Twenty-five autologous and known Gag and Nef epitope variant peptides each stimulated T cells separately. Controls included no peptide, Ebola AY9 epitope, and a CMV, EBV, flu pool. Enriched T cells were co-cultured with equal autologous T cell-negative cells.

V dropped 3 bases and J dropped 1 base, with 14 bases sitting between them. The CDR3 runs 16 residues. The germline gives CDR1 SNHLY, CDR2 FYNNEI. Of note for this clone: Its matching antigen is unknown.

Whole-study findings and limits: This assay reports beta chains of antigen-expanded cells, not T cell function.

Repertoires were generated with immunoSEQ multiplex PCR, while TCRdb's copy carries only in-frame clones and drops some. The profile covers under 100,000 clones, with over 70% appearing a single time and around 25% taken by the ten largest. This TCR derives from a male donor with HIV. The V and J genes are TRBV2 and TRBJ2-3, with D possibly being TRBD1 (5 bases). Source material: uncultured baseline CD8+ T cells from peripheral blood mononuclear cells (PBMCs). Here the CDR3 reads CASSEGLAGGTDTQYF. CDR3 in DNA: TGTGCCAGCAGTGAGGGGCTGGCAGGCGGCACAGATACGCAGTATTTT.